The 10 T cell receptor beta chains in this list originate from one sample, sequenced in a study of cytomegalovirus exposure and HLA in healthy donors. The PCR contained 60 Vbeta and 13 Jbeta primers. Libraries were prepared by immunoSEQ multiplex PCR; TCRdb keeps only in-frame clonotypes and omits some of them. The sample lists around 100,000 clones; around 81% were seen once. Sequences were obtained from PBMCs. The receptors were gathered from a woman in her 70s in good health and CMV-seropositive.

The chain combines TRBV6-6 with TRBJ2-1; D uncertain. The ends were cut back, 6 bases at V and 9 bases at J, with 18 bases in the middle. Germline lookup yields CDR1 MNHNY and CDR2 SVGAGI (reference sequence). The CDR3 is made up of 14 amino acids. The CDR3 sequence is CASSSGTARSEQFF. In nucleotides, the CDR3 is TGTGCCAGCAGCTCCGGAACCGCGAGGAGTGAGCAGTTCTTC.

This clone was observed a single time. This chain uses TRBV5-1 with TRBJ2-1; 8 bases are a match to TRBD2. From germline, CDR1 is SGHRS and CDR2 YFSETQ. V dropped 6 bases and J dropped 9; count of bases not matched to a gene: 17. This CDR3 region has 16 residues. Written as DNA, the CDR3 is TGCGCCAGCACCTCCCTCCAGACTAGCGAGGGGGGTGAGCAGTTCTTC. Its translation is CASTSLQTSEGGEQFF.

The chain uses TRBV7-9 and TRBJ1-1; 7 bases agree with TRBD1. Losses at the gene ends were 3 bases for V and 5 bases for J; bases not matched to a gene: 9. Germline V gene sequence: CDR1 SEHNR, CDR2 FQNEAQ (reference sequence). The CDR3 contains 15 residues. Here the CDR3 DNA reads TGTGCCAGCAGCTTGGAAGGGGGCGGGGTAACTGAAGCTTTCTTT. As protein: CASSLEGGGVTEAFF.

CDR3 loop: CASSLGGRIGEQFF. The CDR3 DNA sequence: TGTGCCAGCAGTTTGGGCGGGAGAATAGGTGAGCAGTTCTTC. The gene calls are TRBV28 and TRBJ2-1, with 7 bases that match TRBD2. The CDR3 contains 14 residues. Germline trimming cut 3 bases from V and 9 bases from J; bases unmatched to any gene: 8. The germline V gene encodes CDR1 MDHEN and CDR2 SYDVKM.

DNA for the CDR3: TGTGCCAGCAGCTTTGGATCCAGGGGAAATGAAAAACTGTTTTTT. Protein sequence: CASSFGSRGNEKLFF. The chain links TRBV5-4 to TRBJ1-4; tentatively, D is TRBD1 (6 bases). This CDR3 region has 15 residues. CDR1 SGHNT and CDR2 YYREEE come from the germline V gene (reference sequence). V lost 2 bases and J 5 bases, leaving 13 bases between the germline ends.

The rearrangement joins TRBV5-6 to TRBJ1-2; TRBD1 might be the D (5 bases). Germline CDR1 is SGHDT and CDR2 is YYEEEE. The germline V and J ends were trimmed by 4 bases and 4 bases, with 17 bases remaining between them. This CDR3 contains 15 residues. CDR3 coding DNA: TGTGCCAGCAGCACAAGCAGAACAGGAATCTATGGCTACACCTTC. It specifies CASSTSRTGIYGYTF.

V usage is TRBV7-2 and J usage is TRBJ2-5, with D maybe TRBD2 (7 bases). The end of the DNA fits TRBJ2-7 better, so the J call may be wrong. The CDR3 has 14 amino acids. From germline, CDR1 is SGHTA and CDR2 FQGNSA. For the CDR3, the DNA is TGTGCCAGCAGCTTCGAGGGGGGGACCTACGAGCAGTACTTC. Protein: CASSFEGGTYEQYF.

This chain joins TRBV9 and TRBJ2-7; 10 positions match TRBD2. V was clipped by 3 bases and J by 3 bases; unmatched bases: 6. CDR3 length: 15 amino acids. Germline V lookup: CDR1 SGDLS, CDR2 YYNGEE. The CDR3 spells CASSATGLADYEQYF. CDR3 nucleotides: TGTGCCAGCAGCGCCACCGGACTAGCGGACTACGAGCAGTACTTC.

This chain connects TRBV18 to TRBJ2-3; the match to TRBD1 covers 10 bases. The CDR3 runs to 15 residues. Per the germline V gene, CDR1 is KGHSH and CDR2 is LQKENI. The V segment lost 4 bases and the J segment 4 bases; nucleotides outside the gene matches: 5. The CDR3 protein is CASSQTGGLADTQYF. CDR3 DNA: TGTGCCAGCTCACAGACAGGGGGCTTAGCAGATACGCAGTATTTT.

The genes are TRBV9 and TRBJ2-1; 11 nucleotides line up with TRBD2. Germline values: CDR1 SGDLS, CDR2 YYNGEE. The CDR3 covers 16 residues. V lost 5 bases, J lost 5 bases, and 9 bases stayed unmatched. The CDR3 DNA is TGTGCCAGCAGTTTACAAGGACTAGCGGGTAACAATGAGCAGTTCTTC. Translation gives CASSLQGLAGNNEQFF. Filled out from reference TRBV9 and TRBJ2-1, the complete variable domain reads DSGVTQTPKHLITATGQRVTLRCSPRSGDLSVYWYQQSLDQGLQFLIQYYNGEERAKGNILERFSAQQFPDLHSELNLSSLELGDSALYFCASSLQGLAGNNEQFFGPGTRLTVL.